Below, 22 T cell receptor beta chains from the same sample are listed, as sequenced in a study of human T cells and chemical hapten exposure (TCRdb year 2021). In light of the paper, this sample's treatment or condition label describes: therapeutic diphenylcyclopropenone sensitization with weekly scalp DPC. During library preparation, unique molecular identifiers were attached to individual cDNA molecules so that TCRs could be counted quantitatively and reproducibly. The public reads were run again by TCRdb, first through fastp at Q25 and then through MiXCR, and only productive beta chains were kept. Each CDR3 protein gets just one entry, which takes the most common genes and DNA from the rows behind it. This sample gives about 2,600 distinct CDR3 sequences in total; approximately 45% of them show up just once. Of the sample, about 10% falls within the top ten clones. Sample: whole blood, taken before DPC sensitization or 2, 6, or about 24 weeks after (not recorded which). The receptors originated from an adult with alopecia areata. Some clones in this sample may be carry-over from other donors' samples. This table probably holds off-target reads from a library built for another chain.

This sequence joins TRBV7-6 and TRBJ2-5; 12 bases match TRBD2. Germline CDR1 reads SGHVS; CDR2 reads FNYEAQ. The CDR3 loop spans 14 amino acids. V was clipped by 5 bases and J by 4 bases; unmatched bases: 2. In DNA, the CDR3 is TGTGCCAGCAGCCCTAGCGGGAGGGCAGAGACCCAGTACTTC. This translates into CASSPSGRAETQYF.

The CDR3 here is CSLSGRAGIGTDTQYF. DNA of the CDR3: TGCAGCCTGAGCGGGAGGGCCGGGATTGGCACAGATACGCAGTATTTT. The V and J genes are TRBV20-1 and TRBJ2-3, with TRBD2 matching 10 bases. Germline CDR1 is DFQATT and CDR2 is SNEGSKA (reference sequence). This CDR3 has 16 residues.

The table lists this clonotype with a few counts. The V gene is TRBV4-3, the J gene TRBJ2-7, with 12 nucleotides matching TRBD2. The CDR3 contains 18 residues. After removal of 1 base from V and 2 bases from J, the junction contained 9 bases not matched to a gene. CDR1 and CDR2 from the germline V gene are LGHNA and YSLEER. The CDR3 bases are TGCGCCAGCAGCCAAGCCCGAGGACTAGCGGGGATAACCTACGAGCAGTACTTC. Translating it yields CASSQARGLAGITYEQYF.

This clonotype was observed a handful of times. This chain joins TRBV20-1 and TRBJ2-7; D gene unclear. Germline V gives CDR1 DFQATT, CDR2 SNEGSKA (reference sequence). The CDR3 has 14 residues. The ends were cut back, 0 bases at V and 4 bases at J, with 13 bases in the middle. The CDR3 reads CSARDPTAEYEQYF. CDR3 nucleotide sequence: TGCAGTGCTAGAGACCCGACTGCCGAGTACGAGCAGTACTTC.

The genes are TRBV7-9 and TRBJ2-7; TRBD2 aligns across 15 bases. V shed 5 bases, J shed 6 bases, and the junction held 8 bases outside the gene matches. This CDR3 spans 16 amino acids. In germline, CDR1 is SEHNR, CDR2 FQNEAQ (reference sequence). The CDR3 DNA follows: TGTGCCAGCAGCGGACCGGGACTAGCGGGAGGCCGCGAGCAGTACTTC. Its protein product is CASSGPGLAGGREQYF.

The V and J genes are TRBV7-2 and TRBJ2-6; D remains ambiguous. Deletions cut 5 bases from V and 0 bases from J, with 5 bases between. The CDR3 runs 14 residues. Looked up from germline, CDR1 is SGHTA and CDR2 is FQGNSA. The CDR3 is CASSRSSGANVLTF. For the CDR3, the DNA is TGTGCCAGCAGCCGCTCCTCTGGGGCCAACGTCCTGACTTTC. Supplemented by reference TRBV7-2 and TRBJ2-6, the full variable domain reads GAGVSQSPSNKVTEKGKDVELRCDPISGHTALYWYRQSLGQGLEFLIYFQGNSAPDKSGLPSDRFSAERTGGSVSTLTIQRTQQEDSAVYLCASSRSSGANVLTFGAGSRLTVL.

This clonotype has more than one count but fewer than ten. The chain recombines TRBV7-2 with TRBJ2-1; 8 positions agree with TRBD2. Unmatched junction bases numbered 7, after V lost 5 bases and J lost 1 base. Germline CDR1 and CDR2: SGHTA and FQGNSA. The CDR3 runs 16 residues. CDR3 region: CASSPPGLESYNEQFF. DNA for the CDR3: TGTGCCAGCAGCCCACCGGGACTAGAATCCTACAATGAGCAGTTCTTC.

The CDR3 DNA reads as TGTGCCACCAGTGATGTACAGGGCGGGGAGACCCAGTACTTC. It is translated as CATSDVQGGETQYF. The rearrangement links TRBV24-1 to TRBJ2-5, with D possibly being TRBD1 (6 bases). Germline-derived CDR1 and CDR2 are KGHDR and SFDVKD. CDR3 size: 14 residues. Trimming stripped 3 bases from V and 5 bases from J, with 12 bases between.

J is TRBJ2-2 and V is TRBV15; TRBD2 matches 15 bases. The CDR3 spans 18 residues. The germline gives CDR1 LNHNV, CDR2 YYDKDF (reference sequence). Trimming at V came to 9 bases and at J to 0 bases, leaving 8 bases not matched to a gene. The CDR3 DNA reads TGTGCCACTCACAACGGACTAGCGGGAGGGGCGAACACCGGGGAGCTGTTTTTT. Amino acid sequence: CATHNGLAGGANTGELFF.

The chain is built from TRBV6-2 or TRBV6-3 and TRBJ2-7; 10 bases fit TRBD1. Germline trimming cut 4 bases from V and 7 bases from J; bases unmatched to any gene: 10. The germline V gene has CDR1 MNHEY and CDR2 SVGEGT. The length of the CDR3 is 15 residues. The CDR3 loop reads CASSSFGTGVREQYF. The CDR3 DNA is TGTGCCAGCAGTTCCTTCGGGACAGGGGTCCGGGAGCAGTACTTC.

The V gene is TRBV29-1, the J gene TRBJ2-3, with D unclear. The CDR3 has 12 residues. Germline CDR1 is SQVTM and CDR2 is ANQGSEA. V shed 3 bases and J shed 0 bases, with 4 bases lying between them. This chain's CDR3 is CSVEKSTDTQYF. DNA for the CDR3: TGCAGCGTTGAGAAGAGCACAGATACGCAGTATTTT.

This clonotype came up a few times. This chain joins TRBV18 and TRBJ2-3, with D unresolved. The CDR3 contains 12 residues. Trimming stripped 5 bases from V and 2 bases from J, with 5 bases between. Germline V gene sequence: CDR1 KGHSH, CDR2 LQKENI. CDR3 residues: CASSGLTDTQYF. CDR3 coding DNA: TGTGCCAGCTCAGGGCTCACAGATACGCAGTATTTT.

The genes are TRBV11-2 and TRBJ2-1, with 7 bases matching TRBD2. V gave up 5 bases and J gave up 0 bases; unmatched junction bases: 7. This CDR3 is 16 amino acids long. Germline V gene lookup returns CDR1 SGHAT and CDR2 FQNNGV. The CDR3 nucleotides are TGTGCCAGCAGCCTAGTGGGAGGGACCTCCTACAATGAGCAGTTCTTC. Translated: CASSLVGGTSYNEQFF.

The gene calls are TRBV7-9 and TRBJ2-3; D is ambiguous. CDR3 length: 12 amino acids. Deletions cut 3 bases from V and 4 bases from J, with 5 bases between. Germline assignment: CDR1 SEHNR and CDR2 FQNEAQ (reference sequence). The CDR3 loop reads CASSFQPDTQYF. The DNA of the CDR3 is TGTGCCAGCAGCTTCCAGCCAGATACGCAGTATTTT.

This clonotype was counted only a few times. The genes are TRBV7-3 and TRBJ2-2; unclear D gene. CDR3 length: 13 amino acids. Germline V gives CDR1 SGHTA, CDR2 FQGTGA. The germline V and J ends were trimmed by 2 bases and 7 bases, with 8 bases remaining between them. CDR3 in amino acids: CASSLGLNGELFF. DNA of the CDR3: TGTGCCAGCAGCTTAGGGCTCAACGGGGAGCTGTTTTTT.

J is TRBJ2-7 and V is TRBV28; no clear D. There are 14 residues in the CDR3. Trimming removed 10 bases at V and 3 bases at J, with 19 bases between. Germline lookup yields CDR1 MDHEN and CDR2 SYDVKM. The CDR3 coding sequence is TGTGCCACCGCTGGACGGTTAGATCTCTACGAGCAGTACTTC. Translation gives CATAGRLDLYEQYF.

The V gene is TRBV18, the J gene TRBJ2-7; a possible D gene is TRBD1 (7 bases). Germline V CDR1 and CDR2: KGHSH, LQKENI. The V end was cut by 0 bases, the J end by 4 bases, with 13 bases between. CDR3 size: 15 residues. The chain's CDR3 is CASSPPTRGPYEQYF. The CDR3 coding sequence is TGTGCCAGCTCACCACCGACTAGGGGGCCTTACGAGCAGTACTTC.

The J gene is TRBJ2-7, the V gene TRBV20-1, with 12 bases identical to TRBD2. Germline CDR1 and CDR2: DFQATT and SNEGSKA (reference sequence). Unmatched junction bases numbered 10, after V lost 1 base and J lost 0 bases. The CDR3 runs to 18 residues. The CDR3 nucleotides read TGCAGTGCTAGAGCGACTAGCGGGAGTCCTTACAGCTCCTACGAGCAGTACTTC. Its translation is CSARATSGSPYSSYEQYF.

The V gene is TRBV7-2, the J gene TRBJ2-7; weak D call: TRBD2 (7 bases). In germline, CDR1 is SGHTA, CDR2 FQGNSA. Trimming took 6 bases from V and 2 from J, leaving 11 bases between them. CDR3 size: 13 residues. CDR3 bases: TGTGCCAGCAGACAGGGAGGGCCCTACGAGCAGTACTTC. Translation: CASRQGGPYEQYF.

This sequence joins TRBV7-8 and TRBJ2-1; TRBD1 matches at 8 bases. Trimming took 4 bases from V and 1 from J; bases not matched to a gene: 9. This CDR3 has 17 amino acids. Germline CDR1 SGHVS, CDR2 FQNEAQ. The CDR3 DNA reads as TGTGCCAGCAGCTGGCCTCGCGGGACAGGTTCCTACAATGAGCAGTTCTTC. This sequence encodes CASSWPRGTGSYNEQFF. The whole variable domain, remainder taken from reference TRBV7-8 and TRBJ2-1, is GAGVSQSPRYKVAKRGQDVALRCDPISGHVSLFWYQQALGQGPEFLTYFQNEAQLDKSGLPSDRFFAERPEGSVSTLKIQRTQQEDSAVYLCASSWPRGTGSYNEQFFGPGTRLTVL.

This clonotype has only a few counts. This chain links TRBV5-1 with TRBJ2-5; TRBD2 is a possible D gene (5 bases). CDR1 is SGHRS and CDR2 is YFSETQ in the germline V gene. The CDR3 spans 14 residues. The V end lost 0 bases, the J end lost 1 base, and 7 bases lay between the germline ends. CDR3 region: CASSLAAVQETQYF. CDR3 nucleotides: TGCGCCAGCAGCTTGGCAGCGGTCCAAGAGACCCAGTACTTC.

This CDR3 is CASRSVPLAGGQYF. The CDR3 nucleotides are TGTGCCAGCAGGTCCGTACCTCTAGCGGGAGGGCAGTATTTT. This chain joins TRBV6-2 or TRBV6-3 and TRBJ2-3; TRBD2 matches 11 bases. From germline, CDR1 is MNHEY and CDR2 SVGEGT. The trim removed 6 bases at V and 11 bases at J, leaving 10 bases unmatched. This CDR3 spans 14 amino acids.